This TCR beta chain was sequenced in a study of early T cells in non-severe SARS-CoV-2 infection listed by TCRdb under 2021. Some background on the complete study: Bulk RNA from unsorted whole blood was used for TCR sequencing, so alpha and beta chains could not be paired.

A case-control design nested within a healthcare worker cohort in London, UK, was used, with weekly nasopharyngeal swab PCR tests and blood sampling performed. Healthcare workers were enrolled in the week of the UK lockdown, from 23 to 31 March 2020, and were followed every week for up to roughly 15 weeks. CDR1 and CDR2 are drawn from the germline V gene: SGHVS, FQNEAQ. V is cut by 6 bases and J by 1 base, and the space between the germline ends is 15 bases. Including cysteine and phenylalanine, the CDR3 has 15 amino acids. Only the CDR3 DNA is retained, 45 bases long and in frame from the first base. The library was made by 5' RACE. Sequencing relied on a NextSeq 500. Unique molecular identifiers were attached to individual cDNA molecules in the TCR library protocol so that sequencing error and PCR bias could be corrected. Both TCR alpha and beta chains were sequenced, and tight co-correlation was observed between alpha and beta sequence abundances in each sample. Per the original workflow: V gene, J gene and CDR3 annotation of TCR sequences was performed with Decombinator V4. TCRs were defined as expanded if a significant change between any two time points was detected under a Poisson model with p below 0.0001. TCR abundances were normalised to the total number of TCRs sequenced in each sample and reported as counts per million. MAIT TCRs were defined by TRAV1-2 paired with TRAJ12, TRAJ20 or TRAJ33, and iNKT TCRs by TRAV10 paired with TRAJ18. VDJdb, accessed 1 November 2021, was searched for CMV, EBV and SARS-CoV-2 annotated TCRs, excluding TCRs annotated for multiple antigens. TCRdb reprocessing: public reads trimmed at Q25 with fastp, clones called with MiXCR, in-frame beta chains kept. Rows are unified per CDR3 protein, each entry keeping the most common DNA and genes. These V and J calls originate from TCRdb's pipeline instead of the authors' own analysis. Within this sample are 45,000 or so distinct CDR3 sequences, with around 3.6% of them counted one time only. Of the sample, about 3.1% is held by the ten largest clones.

The study at large found these results: Matching against VDJdb was skewed toward anti-spike CD8 responses, likely underestimated virus-specific expansions, and missed private and CD4 specificities.

In this sample, this clonotype turned up many times. The antigen it binds to is not known. One base away there is no much larger clone; base qualities are not given. This clonotype was sampled from an adult who was a healthcare worker with PCR-confirmed SARS-CoV-2 infection or an uninfected control (not recorded which). Here the chain combines TRBV7-8 and TRBJ1-1; perhaps TRBD1 is the D gene, with 5 bases matching. The sample taken for sequencing was whole blood. The DNA sequence follows: TGTGCCAGCAGTTTCTCCGGGACGGGGAACACTGAAGCTTTCTTT. Its protein product is CASSFSGTGNTEAFF. The reference TRBV7-8 and TRBJ1-1 proteins fill in what lies around the CDR3, so the full variable domain reads GAGVSQSPRYKVAKRGQDVALRCDPISGHVSLFWYQQALGQGPEFLTYFQNEAQLDKSGLPSDRFFAERPEGSVSTLKIQRTQQEDSAVYLCASSFSGTGNTEAFFGQGTRLTVV.